The T cell receptor beta chain under discussion was sequenced for a study of response to subunit inactivated influenza vaccine. General observations from the study: Authors suggested that a seasonal influenza vaccination recruits few new T cells each time.

At least ten counts were recorded for this clonotype. Its cognate antigen is unknown. J lost 5 bases, V lost 4 bases, and 4 bases had no gene match. CDR1 and CDR2 (germline): SGHTA, FQGNSA. The CDR3 sequence is 14 residues long. TCRdb passed the RT-PCR reads through MiXCR, listing each CDR3 protein once. The repertoire holds fewer than 600,000 distinct CDR3 sequences, with approximately 6.9% as singletons. J is TRBJ2-2 and V is TRBV7-2; 7 nucleotides match TRBD1. The clonotype originates from a man aged 50 to 75 who received an inactivated influenza vaccine. The source was PBMCs from blood, collected less than 25 months after vaccination. CDR3 in DNA: TGTGCCAGCAGCTCTCGACAGGGAACCGGGGAGCTGTTTTTT. This encodes CASSSRQGTGELFF.